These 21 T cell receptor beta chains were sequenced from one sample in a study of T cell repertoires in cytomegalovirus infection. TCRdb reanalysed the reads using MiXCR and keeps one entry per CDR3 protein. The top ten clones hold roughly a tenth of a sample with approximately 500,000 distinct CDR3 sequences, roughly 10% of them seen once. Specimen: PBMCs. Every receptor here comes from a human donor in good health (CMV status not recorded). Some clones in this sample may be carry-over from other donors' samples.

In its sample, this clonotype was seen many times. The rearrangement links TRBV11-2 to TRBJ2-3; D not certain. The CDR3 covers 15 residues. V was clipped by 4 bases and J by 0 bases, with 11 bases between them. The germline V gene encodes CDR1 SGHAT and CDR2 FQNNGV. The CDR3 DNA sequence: TGTGCCAGCAGCTCTGCATCGTCGAGCACAGATACGCAGTATTTT. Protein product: CASSSASSSTDTQYF.

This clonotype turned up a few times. The CDR3 sequence: CASSPPGGLRYTQYF. The CDR3 DNA sequence: TGTGCCAGCAGTCCACCCGGGGGGCTTAGATATACGCAGTATTTT. This sequence joins TRBV28 and TRBJ2-3; tentative D call: TRBD2 (7 bases). V lost 5 bases, J lost 7 bases, and 19 bases lay in between. The CDR3 spans 15 residues. CDR1 MDHEN and CDR2 SYDVKM come from the germline V gene.

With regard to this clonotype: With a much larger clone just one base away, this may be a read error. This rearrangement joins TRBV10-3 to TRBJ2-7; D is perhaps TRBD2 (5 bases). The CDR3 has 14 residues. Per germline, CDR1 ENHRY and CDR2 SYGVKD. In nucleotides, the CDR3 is TGTACCATCAGTGAAGGGCTCGGGACCTACGAGCAGTACTTC. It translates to CTISEGLGTYEQYF.

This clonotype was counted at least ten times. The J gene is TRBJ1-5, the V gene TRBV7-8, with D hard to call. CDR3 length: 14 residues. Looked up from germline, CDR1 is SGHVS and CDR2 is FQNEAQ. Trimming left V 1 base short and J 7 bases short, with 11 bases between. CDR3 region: CASSLEASGQPQHF. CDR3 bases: TGTGCCAGCAGCTTAGAGGCCAGCGGGCAGCCCCAGCATTTT.

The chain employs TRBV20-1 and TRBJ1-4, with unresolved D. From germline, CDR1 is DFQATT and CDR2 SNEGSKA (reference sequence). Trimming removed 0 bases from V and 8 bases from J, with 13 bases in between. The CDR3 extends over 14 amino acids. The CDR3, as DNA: TGCAGTGCTAGAGAAGGCGGGATTGAGGAAAAACTGTTTTTT. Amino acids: CSAREGGIEEKLFF.

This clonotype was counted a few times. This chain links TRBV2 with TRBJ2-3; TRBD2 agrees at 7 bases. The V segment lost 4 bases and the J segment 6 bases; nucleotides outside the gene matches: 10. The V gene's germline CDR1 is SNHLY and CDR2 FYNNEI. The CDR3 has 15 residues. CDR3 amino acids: CASSVIRLAADTQYF. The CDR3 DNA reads TGTGCCAGCAGTGTAATAAGGCTAGCGGCGGATACGCAGTATTTT.

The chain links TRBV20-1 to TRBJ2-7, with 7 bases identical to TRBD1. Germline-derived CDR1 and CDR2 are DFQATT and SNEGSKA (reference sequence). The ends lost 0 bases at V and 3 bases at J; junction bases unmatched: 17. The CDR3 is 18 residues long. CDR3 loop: CSARDQEGASPNLYEQYF. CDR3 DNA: TGCAGTGCTAGAGATCAAGAGGGGGCGAGTCCCAACCTCTACGAGCAGTACTTC.

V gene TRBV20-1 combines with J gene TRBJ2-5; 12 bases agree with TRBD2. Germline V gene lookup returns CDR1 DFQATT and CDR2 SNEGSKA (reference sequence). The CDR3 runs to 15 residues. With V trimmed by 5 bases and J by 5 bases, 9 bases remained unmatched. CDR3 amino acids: CSAAPLAGGGETQYF. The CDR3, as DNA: TGCAGTGCTGCTCCCCTAGCGGGAGGGGGGGAGACCCAGTACTTC.

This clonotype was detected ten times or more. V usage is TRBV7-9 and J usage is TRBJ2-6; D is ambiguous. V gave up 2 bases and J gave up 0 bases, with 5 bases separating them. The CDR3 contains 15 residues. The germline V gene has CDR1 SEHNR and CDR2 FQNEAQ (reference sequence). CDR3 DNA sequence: TGTGCCAGCAGCTTATTATACTCTGGGGCCAACGTCCTGACTTTC. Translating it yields CASSLLYSGANVLTF.

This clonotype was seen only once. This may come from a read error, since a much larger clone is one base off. CDR3 loop: CASSEQRGAIYEQYF. The CDR3, as DNA: TGTGCCAGCAGTGAACAGCGGGGGGCTATCTACGAGCAGTACTTC. The chain combines TRBV2 with TRBJ2-7; 9 bases agree with TRBD2. The CDR3 is made up of 15 amino acids. Germline values: CDR1 SNHLY, CDR2 FYNNEI. The V gene end was trimmed by 2 bases and the J gene end by 3 bases; junction bases not matched to a gene: 5.

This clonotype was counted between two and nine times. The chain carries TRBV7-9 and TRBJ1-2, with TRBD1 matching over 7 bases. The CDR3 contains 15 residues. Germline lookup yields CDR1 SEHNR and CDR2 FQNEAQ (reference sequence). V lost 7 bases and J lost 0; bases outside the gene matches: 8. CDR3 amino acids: CASTRGGGANYGYTF. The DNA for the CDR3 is TGTGCCAGCACCAGGGGGGGGGGCGCTAACTATGGCTACACCTTC.

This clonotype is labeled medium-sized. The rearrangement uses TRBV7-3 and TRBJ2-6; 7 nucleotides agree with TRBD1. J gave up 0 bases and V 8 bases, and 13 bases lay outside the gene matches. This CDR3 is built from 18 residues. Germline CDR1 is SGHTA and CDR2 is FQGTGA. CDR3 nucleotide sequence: TGTGCCAGCCACCAAGGTGGACAGGCTGCCTCTGGGGCCAACGTCCTGACTTTC. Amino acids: CASHQGGQAASGANVLTF.

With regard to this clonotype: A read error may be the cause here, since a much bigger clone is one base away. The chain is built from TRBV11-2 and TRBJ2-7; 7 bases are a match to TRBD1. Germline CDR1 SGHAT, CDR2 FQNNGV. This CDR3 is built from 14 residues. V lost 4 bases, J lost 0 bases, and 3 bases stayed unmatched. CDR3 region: CASSSGQNSYEQYF. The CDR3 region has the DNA TGTGCCAGCAGCTCGGGACAGAACTCCTACGAGCAGTACTTC.

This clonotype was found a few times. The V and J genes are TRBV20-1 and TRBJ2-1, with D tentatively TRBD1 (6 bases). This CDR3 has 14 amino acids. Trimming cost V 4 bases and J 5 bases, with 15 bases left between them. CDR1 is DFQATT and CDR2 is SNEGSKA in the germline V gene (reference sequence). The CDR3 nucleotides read TGCAGTGCTATGGACAGATTAAAAGACAATGAGCAGTTCTTC. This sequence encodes CSAMDRLKDNEQFF.

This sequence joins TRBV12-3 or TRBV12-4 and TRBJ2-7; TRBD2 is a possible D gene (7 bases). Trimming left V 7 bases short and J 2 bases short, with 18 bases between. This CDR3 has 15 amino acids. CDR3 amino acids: CASTPRGGAAYEQYF. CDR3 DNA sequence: TGTGCCAGCACTCCGAGGGGGGGAGCCGCCTACGAGCAGTACTTC.

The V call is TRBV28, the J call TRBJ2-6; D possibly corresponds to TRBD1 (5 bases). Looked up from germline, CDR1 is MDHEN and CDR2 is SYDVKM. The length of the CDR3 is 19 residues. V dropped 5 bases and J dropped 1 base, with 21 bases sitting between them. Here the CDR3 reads CASSTLGRRGKSGANVLTF. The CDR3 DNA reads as TGTGCCAGCAGTACCTTGGGGCGGCGAGGCAAGTCTGGGGCCAACGTCCTGACTTTC.

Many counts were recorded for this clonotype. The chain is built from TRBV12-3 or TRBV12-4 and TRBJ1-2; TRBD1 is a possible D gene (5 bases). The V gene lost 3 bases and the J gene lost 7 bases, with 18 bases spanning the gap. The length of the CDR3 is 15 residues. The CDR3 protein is CASSFGQTVTGGYTF. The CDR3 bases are TGTGCCAGCAGTTTCGGGCAGACAGTTACTGGTGGCTACACCTTC.

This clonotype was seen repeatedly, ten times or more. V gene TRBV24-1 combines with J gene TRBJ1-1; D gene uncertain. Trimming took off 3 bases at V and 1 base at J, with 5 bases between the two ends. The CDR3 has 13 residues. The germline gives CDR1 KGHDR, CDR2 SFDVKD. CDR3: CATSDGPNTEAFF. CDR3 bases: TGTGCCACCAGTGATGGACCGAACACTGAAGCTTTCTTT.

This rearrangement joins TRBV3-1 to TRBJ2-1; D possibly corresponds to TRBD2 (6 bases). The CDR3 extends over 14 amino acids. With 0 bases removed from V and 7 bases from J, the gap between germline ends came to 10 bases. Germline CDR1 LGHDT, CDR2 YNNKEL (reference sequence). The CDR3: CASSQDGGWNEQFF. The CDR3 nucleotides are TGTGCCAGCAGCCAAGATGGAGGGTGGAATGAGCAGTTCTTC.

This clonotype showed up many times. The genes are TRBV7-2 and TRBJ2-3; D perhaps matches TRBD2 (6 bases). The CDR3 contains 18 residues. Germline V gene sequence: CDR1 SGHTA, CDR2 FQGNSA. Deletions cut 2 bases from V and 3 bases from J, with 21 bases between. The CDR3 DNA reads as TGTGCCAGCAGCTTATCCTCGATATGGGCGGGGCGAACAGATACGCAGTATTTT. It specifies CASSLSSIWAGRTDTQYF. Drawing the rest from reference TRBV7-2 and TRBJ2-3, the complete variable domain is GAGVSQSPSNKVTEKGKDVELRCDPISGHTALYWYRQSLGQGLEFLIYFQGNSAPDKSGLPSDRFSAERTGGSVSTLTIQRTQQEDSAVYLCASSLSSIWAGRTDTQYFGPGTRLTVL.

The CDR3 DNA follows: TGCAGTGCTAGAGATCTTGTAGGGGCTAACTATGGCTACACCTTC. This gives the protein CSARDLVGANYGYTF. The V gene is TRBV20-1, the J gene TRBJ1-2, with a weak D call TRBD1 (5 bases). Per germline, CDR1 DFQATT and CDR2 SNEGSKA (reference sequence). This CDR3 region has 15 residues. V was clipped by 0 bases and J by 0 bases, with 11 bases between them.